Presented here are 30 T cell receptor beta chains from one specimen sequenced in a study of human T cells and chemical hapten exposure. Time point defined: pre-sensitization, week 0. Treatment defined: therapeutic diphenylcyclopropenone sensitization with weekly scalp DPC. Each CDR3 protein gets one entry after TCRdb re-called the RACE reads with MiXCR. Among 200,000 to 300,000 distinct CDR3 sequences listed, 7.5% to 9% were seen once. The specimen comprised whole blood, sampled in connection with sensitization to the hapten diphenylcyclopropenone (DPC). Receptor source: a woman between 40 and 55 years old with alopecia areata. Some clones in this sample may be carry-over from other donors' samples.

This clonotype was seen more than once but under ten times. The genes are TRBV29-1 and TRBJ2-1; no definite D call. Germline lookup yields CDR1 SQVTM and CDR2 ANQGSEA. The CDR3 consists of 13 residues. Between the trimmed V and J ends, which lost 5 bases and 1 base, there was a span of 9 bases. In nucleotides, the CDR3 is TGCAGCGTTCTAGAACCTTCCTACAATGAGCAGTTCTTC. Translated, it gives CSVLEPSYNEQFF.

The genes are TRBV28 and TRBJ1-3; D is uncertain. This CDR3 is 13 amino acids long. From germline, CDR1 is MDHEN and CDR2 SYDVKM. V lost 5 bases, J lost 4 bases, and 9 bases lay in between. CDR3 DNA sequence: TGTGCCAGCAGTCCGCTGGGGGGAAACACCATATATTTT. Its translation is CASSPLGGNTIYF.

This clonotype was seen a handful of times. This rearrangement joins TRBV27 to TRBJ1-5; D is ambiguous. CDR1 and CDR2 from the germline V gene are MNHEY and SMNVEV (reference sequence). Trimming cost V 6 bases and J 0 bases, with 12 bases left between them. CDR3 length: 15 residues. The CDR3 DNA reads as TGTGCCAGCAGCTTCAGAGGTTATAGCAATCAGCCCCAGCATTTT. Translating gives CASSFRGYSNQPQHF.

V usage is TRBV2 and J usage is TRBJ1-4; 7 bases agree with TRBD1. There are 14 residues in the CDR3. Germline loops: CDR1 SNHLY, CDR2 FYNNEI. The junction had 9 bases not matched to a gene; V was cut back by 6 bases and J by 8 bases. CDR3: CASSPTGIREKLFF. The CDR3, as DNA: TGTGCCAGCAGCCCGACAGGGATACGGGAAAAACTGTTTTTT.

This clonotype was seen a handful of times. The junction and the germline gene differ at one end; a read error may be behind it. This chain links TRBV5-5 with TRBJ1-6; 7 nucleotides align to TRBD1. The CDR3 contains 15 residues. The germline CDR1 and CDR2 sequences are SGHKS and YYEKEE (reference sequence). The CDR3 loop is CASSSGQSFNSPLHF. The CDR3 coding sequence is TGTGCCAGCAGCTCGGGACAGTCCTTTAATTCACCCCTCCACTTT.

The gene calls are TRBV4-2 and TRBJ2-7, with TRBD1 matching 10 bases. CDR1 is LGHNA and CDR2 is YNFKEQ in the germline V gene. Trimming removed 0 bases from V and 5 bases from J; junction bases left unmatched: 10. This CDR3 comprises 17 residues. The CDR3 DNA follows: TGTGCCAGCAGCCAAGACTCCGCCGGGACAGGGGACCACGAGCAGTACTTC. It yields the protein CASSQDSAGTGDHEQYF.

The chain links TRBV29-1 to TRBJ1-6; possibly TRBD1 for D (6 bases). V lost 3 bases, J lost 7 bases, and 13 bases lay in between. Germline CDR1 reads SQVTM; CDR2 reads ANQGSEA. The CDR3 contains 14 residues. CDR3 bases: TGCAGCGTTGATCCCAGGGGAGGGAATTCACCCCTCCACTTT. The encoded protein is CSVDPRGGNSPLHF.

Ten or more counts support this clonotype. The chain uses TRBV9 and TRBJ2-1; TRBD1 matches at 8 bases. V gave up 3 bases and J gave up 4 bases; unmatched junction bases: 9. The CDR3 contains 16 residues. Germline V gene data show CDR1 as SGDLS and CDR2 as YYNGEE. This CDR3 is CASSGEGQGLYNEQFF. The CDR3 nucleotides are TGTGCCAGCAGCGGGGAAGGACAGGGTCTATACAATGAGCAGTTCTTC.

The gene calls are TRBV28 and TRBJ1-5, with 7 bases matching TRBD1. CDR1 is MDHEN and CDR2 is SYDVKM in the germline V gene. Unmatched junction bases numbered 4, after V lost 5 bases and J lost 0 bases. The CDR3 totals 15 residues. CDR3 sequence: CASSRDSPSNQPQHF. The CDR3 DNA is TGTGCCAGCAGTAGGGACAGCCCTAGCAATCAGCCCCAGCATTTT.

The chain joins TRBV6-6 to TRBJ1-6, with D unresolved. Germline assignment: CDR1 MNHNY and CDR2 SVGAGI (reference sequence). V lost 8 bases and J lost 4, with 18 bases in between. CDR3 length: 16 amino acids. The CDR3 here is CASRWEGATYNSPLHF. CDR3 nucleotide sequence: TGTGCCAGCCGATGGGAGGGCGCGACTTATAATTCACCCCTCCACTTT.

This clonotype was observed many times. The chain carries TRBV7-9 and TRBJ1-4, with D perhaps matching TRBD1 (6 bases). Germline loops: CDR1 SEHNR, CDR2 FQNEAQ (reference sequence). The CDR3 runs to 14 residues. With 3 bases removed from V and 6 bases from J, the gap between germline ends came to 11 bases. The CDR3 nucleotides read TGTGCCAGCAGCTTGGGAAGGGGGGATGAAAAACTGTTTTTT. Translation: CASSLGRGDEKLFF.

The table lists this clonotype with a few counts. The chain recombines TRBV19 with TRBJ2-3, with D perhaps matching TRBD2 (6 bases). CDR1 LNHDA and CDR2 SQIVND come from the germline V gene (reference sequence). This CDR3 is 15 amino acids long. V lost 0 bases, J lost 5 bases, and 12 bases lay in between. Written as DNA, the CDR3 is TGTGCCAGTAGTATAGATGGACTAATGCGAGATACGCAGTATTTT. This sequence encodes CASSIDGLMRDTQYF.

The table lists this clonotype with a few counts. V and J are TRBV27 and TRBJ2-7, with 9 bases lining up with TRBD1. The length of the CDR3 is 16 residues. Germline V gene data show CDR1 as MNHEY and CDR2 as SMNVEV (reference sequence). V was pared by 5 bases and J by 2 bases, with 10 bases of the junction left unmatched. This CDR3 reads CASSPTGGGGPYEQYF. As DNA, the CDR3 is TGTGCCAGCAGTCCTACAGGGGGCGGGGGCCCCTACGAGCAGTACTTC.

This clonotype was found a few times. The CDR3 DNA follows: TGTGCCAGCAGCTTCCAGACTAGCGGGATCAATGAGCAGTTCTTC. This sequence encodes CASSFQTSGINEQFF. The rearrangement joins TRBV5-4 to TRBJ2-1, with 11 nucleotides matching TRBD2. This CDR3 has 15 amino acids. Per the germline V gene, CDR1 is SGHNT and CDR2 is YYREEE (reference sequence). Unmatched junction bases numbered 4, after V lost 2 bases and J lost 6 bases.

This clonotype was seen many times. In nucleotides, the CDR3 is TGTGCCAGCAGCTTGTCAGTAGAAGACGAGCAGTACTTC. Its translation is CASSLSVEDEQYF. The chain joins TRBV5-6 to TRBJ2-7, with D hard to call. Germline V gene lookup returns CDR1 SGHDT and CDR2 YYEEEE. The CDR3 spans 13 residues. Between the trimmed V and J ends, which lost 1 base and 5 bases, there was a span of 10 bases.

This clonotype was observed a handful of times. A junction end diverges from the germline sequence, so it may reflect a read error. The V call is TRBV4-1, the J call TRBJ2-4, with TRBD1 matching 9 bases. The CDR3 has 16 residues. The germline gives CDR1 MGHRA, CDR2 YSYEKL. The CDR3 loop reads CASSQSEQGARNIQYF. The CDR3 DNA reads TGCGCCAGCAGCCAATCCGAACAGGGGGCCAGAAACATTCAGTACTTC.

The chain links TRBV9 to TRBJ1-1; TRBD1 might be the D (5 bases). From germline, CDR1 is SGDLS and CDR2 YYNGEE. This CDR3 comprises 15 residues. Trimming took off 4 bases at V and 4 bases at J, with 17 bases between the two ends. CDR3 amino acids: CASSPPRAQGTEAFF. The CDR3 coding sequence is TGTGCCAGCAGCCCCCCAAGGGCCCAGGGCACTGAAGCTTTCTTT.

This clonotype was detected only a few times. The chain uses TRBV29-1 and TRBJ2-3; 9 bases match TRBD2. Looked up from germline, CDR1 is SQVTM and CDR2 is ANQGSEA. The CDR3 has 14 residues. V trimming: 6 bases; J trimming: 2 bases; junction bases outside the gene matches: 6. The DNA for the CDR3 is TGCAGCGTGAAAGCGGGAGGATACACAGATACGCAGTATTTT. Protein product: CSVKAGGYTDTQYF.

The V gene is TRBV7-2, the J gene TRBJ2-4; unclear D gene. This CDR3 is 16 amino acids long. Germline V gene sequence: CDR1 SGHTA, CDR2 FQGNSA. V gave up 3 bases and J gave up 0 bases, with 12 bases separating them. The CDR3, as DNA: TGTGCCAGCAGCTTCACGTTAGGGCTAGCCAAAAACATTCAGTACTTC. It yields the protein CASSFTLGLAKNIQYF.

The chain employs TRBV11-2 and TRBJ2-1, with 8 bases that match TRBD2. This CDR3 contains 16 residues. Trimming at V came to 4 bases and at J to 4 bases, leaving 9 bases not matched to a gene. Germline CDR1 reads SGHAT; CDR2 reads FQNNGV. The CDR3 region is CASSSISGEDYNEQFF. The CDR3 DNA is TGTGCCAGCAGCTCAATTAGCGGGGAAGATTACAATGAGCAGTTCTTC.

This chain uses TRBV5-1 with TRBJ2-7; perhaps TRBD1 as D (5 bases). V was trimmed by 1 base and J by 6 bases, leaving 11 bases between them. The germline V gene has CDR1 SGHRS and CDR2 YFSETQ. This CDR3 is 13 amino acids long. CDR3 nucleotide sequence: TGCGCCAGCAGCTTGCTTTCAGGGATCGAGCAGTACTTC. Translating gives CASSLLSGIEQYF.

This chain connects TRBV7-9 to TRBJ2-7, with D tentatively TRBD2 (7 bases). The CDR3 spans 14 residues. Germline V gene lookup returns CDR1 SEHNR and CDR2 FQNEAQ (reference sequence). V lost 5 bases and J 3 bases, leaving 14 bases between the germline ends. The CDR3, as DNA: TGTGCCAGCAGCGTACAGGGACTAATCTACGAGCAGTACTTC. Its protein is CASSVQGLIYEQYF.

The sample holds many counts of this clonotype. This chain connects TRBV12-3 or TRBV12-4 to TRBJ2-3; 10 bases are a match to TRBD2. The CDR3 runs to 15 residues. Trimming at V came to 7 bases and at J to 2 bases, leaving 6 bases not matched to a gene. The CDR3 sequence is CASTPLAGVTDTQYF. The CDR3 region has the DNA TGTGCCAGCACTCCTCTAGCGGGAGTCACAGATACGCAGTATTTT.

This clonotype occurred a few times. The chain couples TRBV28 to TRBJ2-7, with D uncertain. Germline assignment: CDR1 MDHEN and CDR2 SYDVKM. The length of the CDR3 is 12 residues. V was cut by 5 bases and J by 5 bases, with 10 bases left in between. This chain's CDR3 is CASSGKGNEQYF. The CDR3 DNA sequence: TGTGCCAGCAGTGGAAAGGGAAACGAGCAGTACTTC. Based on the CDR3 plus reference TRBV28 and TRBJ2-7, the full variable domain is DVKVTQSSRYLVKRTGEKVFLECVQDMDHENMFWYRQDPGLGLRLIYFSYDVKMKEKGDIPEGYSVSREKKERFSLILESASTNQTSMYLCASSGKGNEQYFGPGTRLTVT.

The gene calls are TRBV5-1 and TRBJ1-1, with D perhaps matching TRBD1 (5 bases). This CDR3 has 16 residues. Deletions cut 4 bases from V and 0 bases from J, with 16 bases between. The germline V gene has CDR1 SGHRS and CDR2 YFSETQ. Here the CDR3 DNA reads TGCGCCAGCAGCCCTGAGAGCAGGGTCATGAACACTGAAGCTTTCTTT. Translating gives CASSPESRVMNTEAFF.

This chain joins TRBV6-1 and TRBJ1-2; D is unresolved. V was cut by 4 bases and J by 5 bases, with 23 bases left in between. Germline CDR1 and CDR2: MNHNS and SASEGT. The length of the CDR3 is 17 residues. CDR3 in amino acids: CASSAVRRVGYWYGYTF. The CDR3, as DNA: TGTGCCAGCAGTGCGGTCAGGAGGGTCGGATACTGGTATGGCTACACCTTC.

CDR3 residues: CAISEYPARGLNTEAFF. CDR3 sequence (DNA): TGTGCCATCAGTGAGTACCCTGCCCGGGGGCTGAACACTGAAGCTTTCTTT. The gene calls are TRBV10-3 and TRBJ1-1; D is possibly TRBD1 (6 bases). This CDR3 comprises 17 residues. Deletions cut 1 base from V and 0 bases from J, with 15 bases between. CDR1 and CDR2 from the germline V gene are ENHRY and SYGVKD.

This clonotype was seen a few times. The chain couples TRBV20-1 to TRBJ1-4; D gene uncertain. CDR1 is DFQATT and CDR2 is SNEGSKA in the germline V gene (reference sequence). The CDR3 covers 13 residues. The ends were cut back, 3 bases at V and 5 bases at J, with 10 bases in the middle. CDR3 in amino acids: CSARSQPNEKLFF. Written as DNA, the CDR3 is TGCAGTGCTAGGAGTCAGCCCAATGAAAAACTGTTTTTT.

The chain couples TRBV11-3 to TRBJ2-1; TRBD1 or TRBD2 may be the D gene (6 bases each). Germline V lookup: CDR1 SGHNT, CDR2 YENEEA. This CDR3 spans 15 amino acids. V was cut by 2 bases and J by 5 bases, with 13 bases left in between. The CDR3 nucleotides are TGTGCCAGCAGCTTACGGTGGGGGGCGAACAATGAGCAGTTCTTC. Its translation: CASSLRWGANNEQFF.

The CDR3 region has the DNA TGTGCCAGTACAGAGCTGGACGGACACCAAGAGACCCAGTACTTC. Translation gives CASTELDGHQETQYF. The chain links TRBV28 to TRBJ2-5; D unresolved. Looked up from germline, CDR1 is MDHEN and CDR2 is SYDVKM. V dropped 9 bases and J dropped 0 bases, with 17 bases sitting between them. The CDR3 is 15 amino acids.